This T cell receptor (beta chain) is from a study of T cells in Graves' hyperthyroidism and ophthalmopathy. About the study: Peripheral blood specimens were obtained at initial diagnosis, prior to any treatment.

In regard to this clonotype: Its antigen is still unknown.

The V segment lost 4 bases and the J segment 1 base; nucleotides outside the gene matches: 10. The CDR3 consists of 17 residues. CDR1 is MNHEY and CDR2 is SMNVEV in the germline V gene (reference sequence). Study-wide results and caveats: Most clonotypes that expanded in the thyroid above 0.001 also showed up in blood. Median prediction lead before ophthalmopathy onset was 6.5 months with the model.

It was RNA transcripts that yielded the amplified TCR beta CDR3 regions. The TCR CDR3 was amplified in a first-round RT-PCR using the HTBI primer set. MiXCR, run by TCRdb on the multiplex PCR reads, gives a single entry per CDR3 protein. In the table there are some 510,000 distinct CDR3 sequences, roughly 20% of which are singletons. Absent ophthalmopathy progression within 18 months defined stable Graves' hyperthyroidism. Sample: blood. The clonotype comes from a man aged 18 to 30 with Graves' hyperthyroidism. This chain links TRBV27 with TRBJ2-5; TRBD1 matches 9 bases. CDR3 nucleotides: TGTGCCAGCAGTTACCTAACCGGGACAGGGCCCCAAGAGACCCAGTACTTC. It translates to CASSYLTGTGPQETQYF.